The rows below give T cell receptor beta chains drawn from one sample of a study of beta chain features in type 1 diabetes. Profiling relied on immunoSEQ multiplex PCR, and the TCRdb table lists in-frame clones only, not all of them. The sample records hundreds of thousands of clones, roughly 10% being singletons. Sequenced input: naive CD4+ T cells from blood. The receptor source for this set is a woman between 18 and 30 years old in good health. Each CDR3 is given with its conserved first and last residue.

>TRBJ2-1|TRBV5-1|15
CASIKTSGSPSGQFF
>TRBJ2-1|TRBV9|15
CASSVYWDSYNEQFF
>TRBJ2-3|TRBV7-9|15
CASSLDGAKADTQYF
>TRBJ1-2|TRBV29-1|12
CSADRGDYGYTF
>TRBJ2-5|TRBV9|14
CASSARAGTETQYF
>TRBJ2-6|TRBV15|18
CATSRYGQGLSGANVLTF
>TRBJ2-5|TRBV6-5|16
CASSYSNSLPEETQYF
>TRBJ2-3|TRBV15|16
CATSRKLAGGPDTQYF
>TRBJ2-2|TRBV7-2|12
CASRVGSGELFF
>TRBJ2-7|TRBV27|14
CASSLTSDSPEQYF
>TRBJ2-3|TRBV5-4|14
CASSLELIADTQYF
>TRBJ2-3|TRBV7-9|15
CASRRLATSTDTQYF
>TRBJ2-7|TRBV27|13
CASSLGPGFEQYF
>TRBJ2-1|TRBV18|12
CASSQQGNEQFF
>TRBJ1-4|TRBV7-2|15
CASSPRTGRLEKLFF
>TRBJ1-1|TRBV6-6|13
CASSPQGQPEAFF
>TRBJ1-2|TRBV7-9|15
CASSPRTGAEYGYTF
>TRBJ2-1|TRBV7-2|13
CASSLGLGNEQFF
>TRBJ1-1|TRBV14|16
CASSQDYGQLDTEAFF
>TRBJ2-3|TRBV4-3|13
CASSQVPGDTQYF
>TRBJ2-3|TRBV30|13
CAWREASTDTQYF
>TRBJ1-1|TRBV29-1|8
CSVGEAFF
>TRBJ2-1|TRBV11-2|14
CASSQGRVYNEQFF
>TRBJ2-6|TRBV6-1|16
CASSGGIPSGANVLTF
>TRBJ2-5|TRBV12-5|18
CASRNTRNLAGGSETQYF
>TRBJ1-6|TRBV7-9|15
CASSPKSSYNSPLHF